This note documents a single T cell receptor beta chain sequence. Authors' data handling: Using reference gene primer amplification, nucleated cell counts were estimated. The table came from immunoSEQ multiplex PCR; TCRdb's copy has only in-frame clones and leaves some out. Clone size and V and J calls were adopted from that table, with D and trimming inferred from the DNA. In the table there are some 100,000 clones, roughly nine tenths of which are singletons. These data come from a study of blood T cell repertoires in COVID-19. For the study at large: Specimens from acute and convalescent COVID-19 originated in the United States, Italy and Spain. Sample material is recorded as cDNA or gDNA derived from T cells, B-cell-depleted T cells, or PBMCs.

CDR3 length: 17 residues. V was pared by 1 base and J by 0 bases, with 3 bases of the junction left unmatched. Germline CDR1 is LGHNA and CDR2 is YNFKEQ. Sample: peripheral blood. The source of this sequence is a man in his 70s who had recovered from COVID-19. The chain carries TRBV4-2 and TRBJ2-7, with TRBD2 matching 13 bases. CDR3 loop: CASSQGLAGGSSYEQYF. CDR3 in DNA: TGTGCCAGCAGCCAAGGACTAGCGGGGGGAAGCTCCTACGAGCAGTACTTC.